One T cell receptor (beta chain) is described in this entry. The sample is drawn from a study of blood T cell repertoires in COVID-19. Study-level information: Acute-phase and convalescent COVID-19 samples originated in the United States, Italy and Spain. T cells, B-cell-depleted T cells, or PBMCs provided the cDNA or gDNA that served as material.

Authors' analysis steps: For nucleated cells, counts were estimated from reference gene primer amplification. Produced via immunoSEQ multiplex PCR; TCRdb's table is partial and in-frame only. V, J and clone size are those of that table, while D and trimming were read from the DNA. The sample records about 280,000 clones, 70% to 90% being singletons. The receptor was derived from a woman in her 70s with acute or convalescent COVID-19. The sequenced sample was peripheral blood.

CDR3 DNA sequence: TGTGCCAGCAGCAAGGGGCGAAGGTTCAGCAATGAGCAGTTCTTC. Its translation: CASSKGRRFSNEQFF. The V call is TRBV14, the J call TRBJ2-1, with a possible D match to TRBD1 (5 bases). Germline values: CDR1 SGHDN, CDR2 FVKESK. The germline V and J ends were trimmed by 5 bases and 6 bases, with 17 bases remaining between them. This CDR3 has 15 residues.